This T cell receptor beta chain was found in a study of T cells in Graves' hyperthyroidism and ophthalmopathy. This clonotype has only a few counts. Its antigen is unidentified. Broader study findings: A 13 V-J signature model discriminated ophthalmopathy versus stable hyperthyroidism. Most thyroid clonotypes with frequency above 0.001 were detected in blood.

This CDR3 region has 13 residues. The ends were cut back, 3 bases at V and 5 bases at J, with 10 bases in the middle. CDR1 and CDR2 (germline): LNHDA, SQIVND (reference sequence). RNA transcripts provided the source from which TCR beta CDR3 regions were amplified. With the HTBI primer set, the TCR CDR3 went through a first round of RT-PCR. TCRdb passed the multiplex PCR reads through MiXCR, listing each CDR3 protein once. This sample has around 600,000 distinct CDR3 sequences; 45% occur once, and the top ten carry 6.5% to 9%. This clonotype was sampled from an adult man with Graves' disease, either hyperthyroidism or ophthalmopathy (not recorded which). The chain couples TRBV19 to TRBJ1-2; D may be TRBD1 (6 bases). The specimen was peripheral blood or thyroid tissue (not recorded which). CDR3 DNA sequence: TGTGCCAGTAGTATTCCTGGACAGTATGGCTACACCTTC. Amino acids: CASSIPGQYGYTF.